These 22 T cell receptor beta chains came from one sample sequenced in a study of blood T cells in healthy people across ages. The use of a sample-barcoded 5' primer and a J-beta primer mix characterized a second PCR of 7 to 11 cycles. One entry per CDR3 protein, called by TCRdb with MiXCR from the 5' RACE reads. This sample has approximately 780,000 distinct CDR3 sequences, with roughly 24% found just once. The sample was also reused in another study, on T cells of mothers and their children.

Sequenced sample: blood. The receptor set was obtained from a boy younger than 18 in good health.

This chain joins TRBV4-1 and TRBJ2-5; 9 positions match TRBD1. Germline V gene data show CDR1 as MGHRA and CDR2 as YSYEKL. This CDR3 comprises 14 residues. J gave up 6 bases and V 3 bases, and 5 bases lay outside the gene matches. The CDR3, as DNA: TGCGCCAGCAGCCAGGCGACAGGGGGGAAGACCCAGTACTTC. Translation gives CASSQATGGKTQYF.

This clonotype was recorded many times. One end of the junction does not line up with germline, which may come from a read error. V and J are TRBV5-1 and TRBJ1-3; D is unresolved. CDR1 is SGHRS, CDR2 YFSETQ, per germline. This CDR3 contains 13 residues. CDR3: CASSSGPGNTIYF. DNA of the CDR3: TGTGCCAGCAGCTCGGGCCCTGGAAACACCATATATTTT.

The chain combines TRBV7-9 with TRBJ2-3, with D possibly being TRBD1 or TRBD2 (5 bases each). Germline V gives CDR1 SEHNR, CDR2 FQNEAQ (reference sequence). CDR3 length: 15 residues. The V and J ends lost 2 bases and 6 bases respectively, with 15 bases between them. CDR3 in amino acids: CASSLTGTHRDTQYF. The CDR3 DNA reads as TGTGCCAGCAGCTTAACCGGGACCCATAGGGATACGCAGTATTTT.

This clonotype showed up just a few times. The chain is built from TRBV12-3 or TRBV12-4 and TRBJ1-4, with 9 bases matching TRBD1. Germline trimming cut 6 bases from V and 8 bases from J; bases unmatched to any gene: 7. This CDR3 region has 14 residues. As DNA, the CDR3 is TGTGCCAGCAGCCTACACAGGGGGCGAGAAAAACTGTTTTTT. Amino acid sequence: CASSLHRGREKLFF.

The chain recombines TRBV10-3 with TRBJ2-7; 8 bases align to TRBD2. Germline CDR1 and CDR2: ENHRY and SYGVKD. This CDR3 region has 15 residues. The J segment lost 3 bases and the V segment lost 3 bases, leaving 7 bases of the junction unmatched. For the CDR3, the DNA is TGTGCCATCAGTGATTGGCGGGGGGACCACTACGAGCAGTACTTC. As protein: CAISDWRGDHYEQYF.

The genes are TRBV20-1 and TRBJ2-7; 9 nucleotides line up with TRBD1. Germline-derived CDR1 and CDR2 are DFQATT and SNEGSKA (reference sequence). This CDR3 has 14 residues. Trimming at V came to 1 base and at J to 4 bases, leaving 5 bases not matched to a gene. CDR3 bases: TGCAGTGCTAGAGGACAGGGGGGCGTTTACGAGCAGTACTTC. Protein sequence: CSARGQGGVYEQYF.

This clonotype has just a few counts. The chain employs TRBV6-5 and TRBJ2-5; D call uncertain. The J call is uncertain, as TRBJ2-7 better fits the DNA end. CDR1 MNHEY and CDR2 SVGAGI come from the germline V gene. The CDR3 length is 13 residues. CDR3 DNA: TGTGCCAGCAGTTACGGCCGGCCCTACGAGCAGTACTTC. The encoded protein is CASSYGRPYEQYF.

The chain joins TRBV29-1 to TRBJ2-5, with 10 bases lining up with TRBD1. CDR1 is SQVTM and CDR2 is ANQGSEA in the germline V gene. V lost 0 bases, J lost 5 bases, and 6 bases stayed unmatched. The CDR3 contains 15 residues. The CDR3 region has the DNA TGCAGCGTTGAAGATGACAGGGGGCCCACGGAGACCCAGTACTTC. It specifies CSVEDDRGPTETQYF. Based on the CDR3 plus reference TRBV29-1 and TRBJ2-5, the full variable domain is SAVISQKPSRDICQRGTSLTIQCQVDSQVTMMFWYRQQPGQSLTLIATANQGSEATYESGFVIDKFPISRPNLTFSTLTVSNMSPEDSSIYLCSVEDDRGPTETQYFGPGTRLLVL.

The chain is built from TRBV4-1 and TRBJ1-1; D call uncertain. The CDR3 is 14 amino acids. V was pared by 3 bases and J by 0 bases, with 8 bases between. In germline, CDR1 is MGHRA, CDR2 YSYEKL. CDR3 amino acids: CASSHPRLNTEAFF. The CDR3 DNA is TGCGCCAGCAGCCACCCCAGGCTGAACACTGAAGCTTTCTTT.

J is TRBJ2-1 and V is TRBV18; 9 nucleotides agree with TRBD1. The ends lost 5 bases at V and 5 bases at J; junction bases unmatched: 4. This CDR3 is built from 14 residues. Germline V lookup: CDR1 KGHSH, CDR2 LQKENI. For the CDR3, the DNA is TGTGCCAGCTCATCACAGGGGGCCAACAATGAGCAGTTCTTC. It encodes CASSSQGANNEQFF.

V usage is TRBV12-3 or TRBV12-4 and J usage is TRBJ1-4; maybe TRBD1 (5 bases). The CDR3 is made up of 13 amino acids. The V gene lost 4 bases and the J gene lost 8 bases, with 11 bases spanning the gap. CDR3 nucleotides: TGTGCCAGCAGTTCTGGGACTATGGAAAAACTGTTTTTT. As protein: CASSSGTMEKLFF.

This clonotype has a handful of counts. The CDR3 is CASSALVAGGPQYF. CDR3 nucleotides: TGTGCCAGCAGCGCCCTGGTAGCGGGGGGACCCCAGTACTTC. The V and J genes are TRBV7-9 and TRBJ2-5; 10 bases match TRBD2. This CDR3 has 14 amino acids. Per germline, CDR1 SEHNR and CDR2 FQNEAQ (reference sequence). The V segment lost 5 bases and the J segment 9 bases; nucleotides outside the gene matches: 9.

The genes are TRBV20-1 and TRBJ2-3, with unresolved D. V was cut by 0 bases and J by 1 base, with 8 bases left in between. The germline CDR1 and CDR2 sequences are DFQATT and SNEGSKA (reference sequence). This CDR3 is 14 amino acids long. The CDR3 DNA reads TGCAGTGCTAGAGATGGGCTTCGCACAGATACGCAGTATTTT. Residues: CSARDGLRTDTQYF.

This clonotype was detected a few times. The chain is built from TRBV7-9 and TRBJ2-4; D ambiguous. The CDR3 spans 16 residues. V shed 4 bases and J shed 3 bases, with 16 bases lying between them. CDR1 is SEHNR and CDR2 is FQNEAQ in the germline V gene (reference sequence). The CDR3 region has the DNA TGTGCCAGCAGCTCCCCTGGGGTCTGGGGCAAAAACATTCAGTACTTC. Translating it yields CASSSPGVWGKNIQYF.

This sequence joins TRBV12-3 or TRBV12-4 and TRBJ1-2; unclear D gene. Trimming cost V 4 bases and J 6 bases, with 9 bases left between them. This CDR3 is built from 12 residues. The CDR3 DNA follows: TGTGCCAGCAGTTACGGCATTAATGGCTACACCTTC. Encoded protein: CASSYGINGYTF.

This chain joins TRBV12-3 or TRBV12-4 and TRBJ1-2; D not certain. This CDR3 spans 13 amino acids. Trimming shortened V by 8 bases and J by 3 bases, and 13 bases separated the two germline ends. Here the CDR3 DNA reads TGTGCCAGCTCCGTGGGAGCAGACTATGGCTACACCTTC. It codes for CASSVGADYGYTF.

The V and J genes are TRBV5-1 and TRBJ2-1, with D perhaps being TRBD1 or TRBD2 (5 bases each). Trimming cost V 4 bases and J 7 bases, with 18 bases left between them. Germline CDR1 reads SGHRS; CDR2 reads YFSETQ. This CDR3 spans 15 amino acids. The CDR3 is CASSLGTQSGNEQFF. The CDR3 nucleotides are TGCGCCAGCAGCCTCGGGACGCAAAGTGGGAATGAGCAGTTCTTC. The variable domain in full, with the rest retrieved from reference TRBV5-1 and TRBJ2-1, is KAGVTQTPRYLIKTRGQQVTLSCSPISGHRSVSWYQQTPGQGLQFLFEYFSETQRNKGNFPGRFSGRQFSNSRSEMNVSTLELGDSALYLCASSLGTQSGNEQFFGPGTRLTVL.

This clonotype was seen a few times. J is TRBJ1-3 and V is TRBV30, with D possibly being TRBD1 (6 bases). CDR1 is GTSNPN, CDR2 SVGIG, per germline (reference sequence). V lost 0 bases to trimming and J lost 3 bases, with 9 bases between them. The CDR3 has 14 amino acids. CDR3 sequence: CAWSVGALGNTIYF. The CDR3 coding sequence is TGTGCCTGGAGTGTGGGGGCGCTTGGAAACACCATATATTTT.

This clonotype has more than one count but fewer than ten. This chain joins TRBV5-1 and TRBJ1-1, with 8 bases aligning to TRBD1. The germline gives CDR1 SGHRS, CDR2 YFSETQ. This CDR3 has 16 residues. V lost 0 bases and J lost 1; bases outside the gene matches: 5. The CDR3 DNA is TGCGCCAGCAGCTTGGATCCGACAGGGGAGAACACTGAAGCTTTCTTT. It specifies CASSLDPTGENTEAFF.

This clonotype was found many times. The chain links TRBV3-1 to TRBJ2-5; D possibly corresponds to TRBD2 (5 bases). TRBJ2-1 explains the end of the DNA better; the J call may be wrong. Looked up from germline, CDR1 is LGHDT and CDR2 is YNNKEL (reference sequence). The CDR3 totals 13 residues. The CDR3 sequence: CASSQVRRNEQFF. CDR3 coding DNA: TGTGCCAGCAGCCAAGTAAGGAGGAATGAGCAGTTCTTC.

This clonotype was detected only a few times. CDR3 sequence: CASSVDPGYYEQYF. For the CDR3, the DNA is TGTGCCAGCAGCGTAGATCCAGGGTATTACGAGCAGTACTTC. V is TRBV9 and J is TRBJ2-7; a weak D match, TRBD1 (5 bases). V was cut by 0 bases and J by 4 bases, with 11 bases left in between. In germline, CDR1 is SGDLS, CDR2 YYNGEE. The CDR3 is made up of 14 amino acids.

The chain has TRBV6-1 and TRBJ2-7; no clear D gene. The CDR3 has 14 residues. Trimming stripped 3 bases from V and 0 bases from J, with 9 bases between. From germline, CDR1 is MNHNS and CDR2 SASEGT. This CDR3 is CASSDWQPSYEQYF. CDR3 in DNA: TGTGCCAGCAGTGACTGGCAGCCCTCCTACGAGCAGTACTTC.